This T cell receptor beta chain was captured in a study of regulatory T cells in long-lasting Graves disease. Arm-PCR of CDR3 regions and iRepertoire HTBI primers were used to build TCR beta libraries. TCRdb recomputed calls from the multiplex PCR reads with MiXCR, one row per CDR3 protein. The sample consists of around 240,000 distinct CDR3 sequences, 15% to 20% of them appearing once. This clonotype came up many times. The CDR3 is 14 amino acids. The V gene's germline CDR1 is SGHTA and CDR2 FQGTGA. V was shortened by 5 bases and J by 1 base, with 11 bases between the two germline ends. The time point was: newly diagnosed GD, antithyroid drugs for less than 3 months. From PBMCs, RNA was extracted and then used to make the TCR library. This sample was also put to use in a study of T cells in Graves' hyperthyroidism and ophthalmopathy. From that paper: Most thyroid clonotypes expanded above 0.001 appeared in blood too.

The sequence came from a woman in her 30s with Graves disease. The material was peripheral blood mononuclear cells (PBMCs), obtained at new diagnosis, from a patient treated with antithyroid drugs. The chain couples TRBV7-3 to TRBJ1-1; D gene uncertain. CDR3: CASSPLDSNTEAFF. The CDR3 nucleotides read TGTGCCAGCAGCCCTTTGGACTCGAACACTGAAGCTTTCTTT.